This T cell receptor (beta chain) comes out of a study of blood T cell repertoires in COVID-19. The CDR3 contains 14 residues. Germline V gene lookup returns CDR1 LGHNT and CDR2 FRNRAP. V was clipped by 6 bases and J by 1 base; unmatched bases: 4. The assay was immunoSEQ multiplex PCR, and TCRdb's table has in-frame clones only and misses some. The sample lists about 39,000 clones, 94% occurring once. The rearrangement joins TRBV12-5 to TRBJ2-3; 7 nucleotides line up with TRBD1. Material for sequencing was peripheral blood. The source of this sequence is a human donor with active COVID-19. The donor label of this sample is uncertain. The DNA of the CDR3 is TGTGCTAGTGGGAGGACAGGCGGCACAGATACGCAGTATTTT. Amino acid sequence: CASGRTGGTDTQYF.